Below, one T cell receptor (beta chain) is given with its context. Antigen specificity is unknown. This record belongs to a study of T cell responses to AZD1222 COVID-19 vaccine. Study information: Second-dose schedules of about 4 or about 12 weeks were combined. Study conclusions and caveats: Repertoire sampling occurred only after the peak T cell response. Donors were largely white British and mainly female; clonal diversity was possibly underestimated.

Losses at the gene ends were 5 bases for V and 5 bases for J; bases not matched to a gene: 9. Germline-derived CDR1 and CDR2 are SGHRS and YFSETQ. The CDR3 consists of 15 residues. Assay: immunoSEQ multiplex PCR; the TCRdb copy retains only in-frame clones and omits some. This sample has 130,000 or so clones, with around 94% found just once. The chain combines TRBV5-1 with TRBJ1-5; the match to TRBD1 covers 8 bases. The starting material was peripheral blood, obtained on day 0 of AZD1222 vaccination. This clonotype was obtained from an adult in good health. CDR3 nucleotides: TGCGCCAGCAGTGCCGGATCGACAGGGGATCAGCCCCAGCATTTT. The encoded protein is CASSAGSTGDQPQHF.